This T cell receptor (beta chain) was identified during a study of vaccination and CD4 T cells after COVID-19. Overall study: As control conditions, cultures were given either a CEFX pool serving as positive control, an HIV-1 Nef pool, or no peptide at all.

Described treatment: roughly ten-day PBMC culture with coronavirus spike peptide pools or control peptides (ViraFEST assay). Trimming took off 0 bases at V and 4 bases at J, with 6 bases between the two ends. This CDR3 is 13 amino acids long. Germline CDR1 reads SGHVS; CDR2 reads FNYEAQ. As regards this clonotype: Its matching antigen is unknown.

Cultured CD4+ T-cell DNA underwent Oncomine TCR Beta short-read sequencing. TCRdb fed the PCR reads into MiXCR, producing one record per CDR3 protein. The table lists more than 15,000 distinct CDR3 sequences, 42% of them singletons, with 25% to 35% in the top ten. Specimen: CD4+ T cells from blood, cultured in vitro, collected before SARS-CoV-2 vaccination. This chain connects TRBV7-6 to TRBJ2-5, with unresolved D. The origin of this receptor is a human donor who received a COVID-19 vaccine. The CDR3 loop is CASSLASRETQYF. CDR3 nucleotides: TGTGCCAGCAGCTTAGCCTCGCGAGAGACCCAGTACTTC.